The entry below describes one T cell receptor (beta chain). This clonotype has just one count. It lacks a known antigen. Base qualities are missing; no much larger clone stands one base away. Single-read evidence is weak. The source of the sample is a study of regulatory T cells in long-lasting Graves disease (dated by TCRdb to 2020 to 2023). Regarding the complete study: Antithyroid drugs had been taken for less than 3 months by newly diagnosed Graves' disease patients. Persistent Graves' disease patients were compared with newly diagnosed Graves' disease patients by peripheral blood TCR sequencing and RNA sequencing. A total of about 33 samples underwent TCR sequencing, from some 13 patients with persistent Graves' disease and approximately 20 patients with newly diagnosed Graves' disease. The study was registered as a clinical trial and conducted in China. Broader findings and caveats from the paper: TRBV28, TRBJ1-2 and TRBJ2-5 were preferentially used in persistent disease, while TRBV20-1 and TRBJ2-1 were favored in newly diagnosed disease. Persistent patients shared more public clonotypes among themselves (around 2,500) than newly diagnosed patients did (over 950). Sequencing and analysis were limited to the TCR beta chain. Peripheral blood alone was examined, since thyroid tissue, which constituted the primary lesion, could not be accessed. Compared with newly diagnosed patients, persistent Graves' disease patients had lower TCR Shannon entropy and fewer highly expanded clones, which suggests clonal expansion. As a limitation, the authors acknowledged that the small sample size may reduce accuracy.

Including the terminal cysteine and phenylalanine, the CDR3 comprises 16 residues. Only the CDR3 DNA is retained, 48 bases long and in frame from the first base. CDR1 and CDR2, per the germline V gene (reference sequence), are MNHNY and SVGAGI. The method was multiplex PCR. TCRdb names Illumina HiSeq 4000 as the instrument used. TCR beta libraries were built with iRepertoire HTBI primers and Arm-PCR amplification of CDR3 regions. Before sequencing, the PCR products went through gel purification. In the source study's methods: Gene usage analysis of CDR3 amino acid clonotypes used the roughly 60 TRBV and some 15 TRBJ segments found across samples. COPE and FqMerger were used to merge the filtered high-quality paired reads into contigs. BLAST was used to align contigs to the IMGT TRBV, TRBD and TRBJ reference genes, and CDR3 was defined following IMGT. Highly expanded clones were defined as clonotypes with a frequency above 0.1%. Repertoire diversity was measured by Shannon entropy, and V-J evenness by the Gini coefficient. Clonotypes shared by more than one individual were considered public. The raw public data were reprocessed by TCRdb itself: fastp quality trimming at Q25, MiXCR clonotype calling, in-frame beta chains only. Every entry covers one CDR3 protein and lists the most common genes and DNA from its rows. TCRdb's processing, not the authors' own work, is the source of the V and J calls. Within this sample are around 250,000 distinct CDR3 sequences, with 20% of them counted one time only. In total, the top ten clones hold more than 11% of the sample.

The sample's time point label is to be understood as: newly diagnosed GD, antithyroid drugs for less than 3 months. For both TCR sequencing and RNA sequencing, RNA was extracted from PBMCs in TRIzol. The diagnosis of Graves' disease was made according to American Thyroid Association guidelines. The patients came from an endocrinology department in Xi'an, China. Each patient gave about 10 milliliters of peripheral blood, collected in an EDTA anticoagulant tube. Ficoll Paque Plus density gradient separation was used to isolate PBMCs, and no further T cell sorting was performed. RNA quality was checked with an Agilent 2100 Bioanalyzer and agarose gel, and concentration with a NanoDrop 2000.

The sequence was collected from a female donor with Graves disease. Sequencing used peripheral blood mononuclear cells (PBMCs), obtained at new diagnosis, from a patient treated with antithyroid drugs. This sequence uses TRBV6-6 and TRBJ2-3, with TRBD2 matching 13 junction bases. The DNA end favors TRBJ2-5, so the J call may be wrong. The DNA sequence follows: TGTGCCAGCAGTTACTCGGGACTAGCGGGGAGAGAGACCCAGTACTTC. The resulting protein is CASSYSGLAGRETQYF.